In this sample, the clone carrying this T cell receptor (beta chain) turned up many times. What it binds is not known. This entry is derived from a study of molecular identifiers for immune sequencing clone quantification. Background on the study: Naive CD8 cell RNA, from roughly 20,000 or 100,000 cells, was split five ways in replicates, with four sequenced. Study-wide results and limits: Over 99% of effector molecules, but under 1% in naive cells, were held by clones with more than 20 RNA copies.

MiXCR, applied by TCRdb to the PCR reads, yields one record per CDR3 protein. The data show approximately 630,000 distinct CDR3 sequences, 25% seen once. The germline CDR1 and CDR2 sequences are MNHNY and SVGAGI (reference sequence). Trimming removed 4 bases at V and 5 bases at J, with 9 bases between. CDR3 size: 13 residues. The chain employs TRBV6-6 and TRBJ1-5; possible D gene TRBD1, 5 bases. The sequenced sample consisted of naive CD8+ T cells from blood, with Jurkat cell RNA spiked in. The subset is: FACS-sorted CD8+CD4-CCR7+CD45RA+ naive T cells. This sequence originates from a human donor in good health. Some libraries in this study had Jurkat cell RNA spiked in. CDR3 amino acids: CASSWGVDQPQHF. For the CDR3, the DNA is TGTGCCAGCAGTTGGGGGGTGGATCAGCCCCAGCATTTT.